This T cell receptor (beta chain) comes out of a study of blood T cells in healthy people across ages. Study-wide results and limits: Correlation between TCR beta diversity and naive T cell percentage was strong.

A second roughly 7 to 12 cycle PCR used barcoded and J-beta primers. Each cDNA molecule was tagged by a template-switch adaptor that had 12 random nucleotides. Every sample produced at least 2.5 million CDR3-containing paired-end reads. MiXCR was run by TCRdb on the 5' RACE reads, yielding one entry per CDR3 protein. Of about 2 million distinct CDR3 sequences listed, just under 50% are singletons. For every donor, a draw yielded around 10 milliliters of peripheral blood. A word on this clonotype: Its antigen remains unknown.

CDR1 is SGDLS, CDR2 YYNGEE, per germline. The germline V and J ends were trimmed by 6 bases and 0 bases, with 16 bases remaining between them. The CDR3 is made up of 17 amino acids. This rearrangement joins TRBV9 to TRBJ2-6, with D tentatively TRBD2 (6 bases). The sequencing sample was made of blood. The sequence was obtained from a woman between 35 and 50 years old in good health. CDR3 residues: CASKGGPPLSGANVLTF. The CDR3 bases are TGTGCCAGCAAGGGAGGTCCTCCCCTCTCTGGGGCCAACGTCCTGACTTTC.